The sequence of this T cell receptor (beta chain) was determined in a study of T cells in Graves' hyperthyroidism and ophthalmopathy. Study information: Peripheral blood was obtained at initial diagnosis, preceding any treatment.

Amplification of TCR beta CDR3 regions was performed using RNA transcripts as template. When the TCR CDR3 underwent first-round RT-PCR, the HTBI primer set was used. MiXCR was run by TCRdb on the multiplex PCR reads, yielding one entry per CDR3 protein. The profile shows 300,000 to 450,000 distinct CDR3 sequences, around 13% of them singletons. On this clonotype itself: Its antigen is unknown. A much larger clone differs by one base, so this may be a read error.

Study-wide points: Ophthalmopathy prediction by the model preceded onset by a median approximately 6.1 months.

Stable Graves' hyperthyroidism meant no ophthalmopathy progression within 18 months. Diagnoses were established using clinical symptoms, serum thyroxine and TRAb, thyroid ultrasound and orbital computed tomography. CDR1 is MNHEY, CDR2 SVGEGT, per germline. The CDR3 covers 16 residues. This sequence was found in a woman aged 60 to 75 with Graves' hyperthyroidism. The sample taken for sequencing was blood. The rearrangement links TRBV6-2 or TRBV6-3 to TRBJ1-2; perhaps TRBD1 as D (5 bases). The CDR3, as DNA: TGTGCCAGCAGCCACGGACTCGGGGGGGTAGGCTATGGCTACATCTTC. It specifies CASSHGLGGVGYGYIF.